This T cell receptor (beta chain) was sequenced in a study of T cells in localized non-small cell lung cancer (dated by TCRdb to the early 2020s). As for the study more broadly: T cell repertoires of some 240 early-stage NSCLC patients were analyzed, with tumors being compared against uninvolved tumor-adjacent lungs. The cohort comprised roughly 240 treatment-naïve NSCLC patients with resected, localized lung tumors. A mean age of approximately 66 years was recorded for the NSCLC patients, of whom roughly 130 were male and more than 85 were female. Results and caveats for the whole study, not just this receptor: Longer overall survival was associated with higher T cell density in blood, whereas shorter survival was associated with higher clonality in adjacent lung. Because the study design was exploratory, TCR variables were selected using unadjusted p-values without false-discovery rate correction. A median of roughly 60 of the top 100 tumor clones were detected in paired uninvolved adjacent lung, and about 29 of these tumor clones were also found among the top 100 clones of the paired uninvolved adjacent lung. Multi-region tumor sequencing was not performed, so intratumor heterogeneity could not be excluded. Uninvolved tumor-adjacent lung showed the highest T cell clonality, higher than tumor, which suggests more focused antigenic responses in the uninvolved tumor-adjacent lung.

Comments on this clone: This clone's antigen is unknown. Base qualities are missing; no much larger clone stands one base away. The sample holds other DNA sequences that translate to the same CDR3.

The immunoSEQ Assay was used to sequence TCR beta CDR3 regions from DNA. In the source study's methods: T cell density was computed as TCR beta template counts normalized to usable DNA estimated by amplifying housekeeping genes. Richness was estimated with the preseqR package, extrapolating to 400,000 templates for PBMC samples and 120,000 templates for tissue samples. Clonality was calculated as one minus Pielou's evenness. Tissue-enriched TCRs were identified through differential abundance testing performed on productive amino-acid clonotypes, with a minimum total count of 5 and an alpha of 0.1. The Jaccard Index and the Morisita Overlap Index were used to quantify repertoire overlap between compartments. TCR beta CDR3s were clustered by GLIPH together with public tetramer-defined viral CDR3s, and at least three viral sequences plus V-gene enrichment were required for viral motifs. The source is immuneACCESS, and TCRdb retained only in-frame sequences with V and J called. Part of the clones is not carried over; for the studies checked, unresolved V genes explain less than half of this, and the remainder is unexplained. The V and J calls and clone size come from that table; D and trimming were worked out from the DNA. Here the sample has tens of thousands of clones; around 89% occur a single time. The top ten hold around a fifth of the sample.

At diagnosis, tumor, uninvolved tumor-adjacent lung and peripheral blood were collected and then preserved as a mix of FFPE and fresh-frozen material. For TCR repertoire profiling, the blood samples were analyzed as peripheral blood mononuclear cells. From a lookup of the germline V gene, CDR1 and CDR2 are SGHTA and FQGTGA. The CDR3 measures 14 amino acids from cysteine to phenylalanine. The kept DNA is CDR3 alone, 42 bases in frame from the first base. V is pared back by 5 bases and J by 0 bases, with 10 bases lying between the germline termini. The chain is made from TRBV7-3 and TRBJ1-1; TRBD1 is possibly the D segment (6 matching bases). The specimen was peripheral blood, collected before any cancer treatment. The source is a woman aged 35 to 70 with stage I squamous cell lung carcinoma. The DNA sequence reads TGTGCCAGCAGCCCAGGGACAATGAACACTGAAGCTTTCTTT. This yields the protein CASSPGTMNTEAFF.